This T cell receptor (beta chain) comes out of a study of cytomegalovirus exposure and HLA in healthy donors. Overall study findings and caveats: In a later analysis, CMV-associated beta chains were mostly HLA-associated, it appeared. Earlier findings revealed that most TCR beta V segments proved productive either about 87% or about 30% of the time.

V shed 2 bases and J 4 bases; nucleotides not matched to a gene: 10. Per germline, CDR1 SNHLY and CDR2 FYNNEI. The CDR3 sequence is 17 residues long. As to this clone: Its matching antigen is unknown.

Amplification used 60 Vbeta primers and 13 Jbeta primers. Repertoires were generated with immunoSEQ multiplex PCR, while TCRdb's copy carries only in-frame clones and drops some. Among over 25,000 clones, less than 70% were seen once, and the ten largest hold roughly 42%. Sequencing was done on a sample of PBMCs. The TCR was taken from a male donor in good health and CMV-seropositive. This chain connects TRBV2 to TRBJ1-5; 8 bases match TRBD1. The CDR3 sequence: CASSEINWDRPNQPQHF. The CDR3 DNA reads TGTGCCAGCAGTGAAATTAATTGGGACAGGCCTAATCAGCCCCAGCATTTT.